A single sample is the source of the 29 T cell receptor beta chains below, sequenced in a study of T-cell memory formation after mild COVID-19. Using its own MiXCR run on the 5' RACE reads, TCRdb lists one record per CDR3 protein. The data show about 110,000 distinct CDR3 sequences, about 18% seen once. The sequenced sample was PBMCs or a T cell subset sorted from them (not recorded which). The receptors come from a young man who had mild COVID-19 (a few samples of this study predate the infection). Cell type and time point are not known.

This clonotype was seen a handful of times. This chain connects TRBV7-6 to TRBJ1-1; 7 positions match TRBD1. This CDR3 contains 17 residues. With V trimmed by 0 bases and J by 2 bases, 9 bases remained unmatched. CDR1 and CDR2 from the germline V gene are SGHVS and FNYEAQ. The CDR3 protein is CASSLAGTALYNTEAFF. The CDR3 bases are TGTGCCAGCAGCTTAGCGGGGACAGCTCTTTATAACACTGAAGCTTTCTTT.

The chain couples TRBV7-9 to TRBJ2-7; TRBD1 agrees at 7 bases. J lost 2 bases, V lost 1 base, and 5 bases had no gene match. The length of the CDR3 is 15 residues. Germline V gene lookup returns CDR1 SEHNR and CDR2 FQNEAQ (reference sequence). Here the CDR3 reads CASSLGTGVPYEQYF. The CDR3 bases are TGTGCCAGCAGCTTAGGTACAGGGGTCCCCTACGAGCAGTACTTC.

The chain carries TRBV7-7 and TRBJ2-1; D ambiguous. The CDR3 has 15 amino acids. CDR1 and CDR2 (germline): SSHAT, FNYEAQ (reference sequence). V was shortened by 1 base and J by 2 bases, with 9 bases between the two germline ends. The CDR3 spells CASSLDPGAYNEQFF. In nucleotides, the CDR3 is TGTGCCAGCAGCTTAGATCCGGGTGCCTACAATGAGCAGTTCTTC.

Many counts were recorded for this clonotype. The genes are TRBV5-1 and TRBJ2-5, with D unclear. The CDR3 contains 13 residues. With 4 bases removed from V and 2 bases from J, the gap between germline ends came to 9 bases. CDR1 SGHRS and CDR2 YFSETQ come from the germline V gene. CDR3 coding DNA: TGCGCCAGCAGCGGATCATGGCAAGAGACCCAGTACTTC. As protein: CASSGSWQETQYF.

The V and J genes are TRBV12-3 or TRBV12-4 and TRBJ1-2, with D unresolved. CDR3 size: 14 residues. Trimming pared 3 bases from V and 6 bases from J, leaving 14 bases between. CDR3 DNA sequence: TGTGCCAGCAGTTTGCGAGGTCGTTGGGATGGCTACACCTTC. Protein: CASSLRGRWDGYTF.

The chain uses TRBV2 and TRBJ2-7; no definite D call. The CDR3 has 14 amino acids. The V gene's germline CDR1 is SNHLY and CDR2 FYNNEI. The V gene lost 6 bases and the J gene lost 2 bases, with 14 bases spanning the gap. In DNA form, the CDR3 reads TGTGCCAGCAGCCAGAAGAAGGTCCCCTACGAGCAGTACTTC. It is translated as CASSQKKVPYEQYF.

This clonotype has more than one count but fewer than ten. The J gene is TRBJ2-3, the V gene TRBV23-1; the D gene is possibly TRBD2 (5 bases). TRBV23-1 is noted as an ORF with a role that remains uncertain. The CDR3 covers 19 residues. The ends were cut back, 5 bases at V and 2 bases at J, with 26 bases in the middle. The CDR3 loop is CASSSRPGLRVRTTDTQYF. The CDR3 DNA follows: TGCGCCAGCAGTTCGAGGCCAGGACTTCGGGTACGGACCACAGATACGCAGTATTTT.

This clonotype has a handful of counts. The CDR3 sequence: CASSRTDNEQFF. In nucleotides, the CDR3 is TGTGCCAGCAGTCGGACCGACAATGAGCAGTTCTTC. The chain employs TRBV2 and TRBJ2-1, with no clear D. This CDR3 is built from 12 residues. Between the trimmed V and J ends, which lost 5 bases and 5 bases, there was a span of 7 bases. CDR1 and CDR2 (germline): SNHLY, FYNNEI. The full variable domain, rest sourced from reference TRBV2 and TRBJ2-1, is EPEVTQTPSHQVTQMGQEVILRCVPISNHLYFYWYRQILGQKVEFLVSFYNNEISEKSEIFDDQFSVERPDGSNFTLKIRSTKLEDSAMYFCASSRTDNEQFFGPGTRLTVL.

The CDR3, as DNA: TGTGCCAGCAGCTCCGGGGACGGCTACACCTTC. It yields the protein CASSSGDGYTF. The chain uses TRBV12-3 or TRBV12-4 and TRBJ1-2, with D maybe TRBD1 (5 bases). The CDR3 has 11 residues. V was shortened by 6 bases and J by 8 bases, with 10 bases between the two germline ends.

This rearrangement joins TRBV4-3 to TRBJ1-2, with D perhaps matching TRBD1 (5 bases). The CDR3 consists of 11 residues. CDR1 and CDR2 from the germline V gene are LGHNA and YSLEER. Trimming shortened V by 4 bases and J by 9 bases, and 9 bases separated the two germline ends. DNA of the CDR3: TGCGCCAGCAGCCGGGGGTTTCGCTACACCTTC. Protein product: CASSRGFRYTF.

The chain joins TRBV20-1 to TRBJ1-5, with TRBD1 matching 7 bases. The junction had 14 bases not matched to a gene; V was cut back by 4 bases and J by 11 bases. Germline CDR1 DFQATT, CDR2 SNEGSKA (reference sequence). The CDR3 totals 14 residues. The CDR3 coding sequence is TGCAGTGCTACGGCTACAGGGGATTTGCGGGCCCAGCATTTT. Protein: CSATATGDLRAQHF.

The rearrangement links TRBV20-1 to TRBJ2-7; TRBD2 matches at 7 bases. The CDR3 is made up of 11 amino acids. The germline gives CDR1 DFQATT, CDR2 SNEGSKA (reference sequence). V shed 7 bases and J 7 bases; nucleotides not matched to a gene: 7. The DNA for the CDR3 is TGCAGTGGTGGACTAGGCGGGGAGCAGTACTTC. This gives the protein CSGGLGGEQYF.

This chain links TRBV18 with TRBJ2-7, with 9 nucleotides matching TRBD1. This CDR3 comprises 16 residues. The V and J ends lost 4 bases and 5 bases, in that order; junction bases with no gene match: 12. Germline loops: CDR1 KGHSH, CDR2 LQKENI. The CDR3: CASSREPGQGQHEQYV. DNA for the CDR3: TGTGCCAGCTCACGCGAACCGGGACAGGGACAGCACGAGCAGTACGTC.

This chain joins TRBV12-3 or TRBV12-4 and TRBJ2-7, with D possibly matching TRBD1 (6 bases). Trimming took 1 base from V and 6 from J, leaving 13 bases between them. The CDR3 sequence is 14 residues long. In DNA form, the CDR3 reads TGTGCCAGCAGTTTAGTAGGGACAAGGAGCGAGCAGTACGTC. Translation: CASSLVGTRSEQYV.

In this sample, this clonotype turned up a few times. The V and J genes are TRBV6-2 or TRBV6-3 and TRBJ2-1; D not resolved. The CDR3 extends over 15 amino acids. Deletions cut 4 bases from V and 3 bases from J, with 13 bases between. The germline CDR1 and CDR2 sequences are MNHEY and SVGEGT. CDR3 in amino acids: CASSSDISLYNEQFF. The CDR3 bases are TGTGCCAGCAGTTCAGACATCAGCCTCTACAATGAGCAGTTCTTC.

This clonotype was recorded at least ten times. The V gene is TRBV7-2, the J gene TRBJ2-3, with D uncertain. The V and J ends lost 6 bases and 6 bases respectively, with 16 bases between them. The CDR3 spans 14 residues. CDR1 and CDR2 from the germline V gene are SGHTA and FQGNSA. The CDR3 loop is CASRLMSGSDTQYF. The DNA for the CDR3 is TGTGCCAGCAGATTGATGTCGGGTAGTGATACGCAGTATTTT.

This rearrangement joins TRBV5-1 to TRBJ2-3; D gene unclear. The CDR3 totals 15 residues. Trimming left V 4 bases short and J 2 bases short, with 14 bases between. Germline V gene data show CDR1 as SGHRS and CDR2 as YFSETQ. The CDR3 loop is CASSPVQASTDTQYF. The CDR3 DNA is TGCGCCAGCAGCCCGGTGCAGGCTTCCACAGATACGCAGTATTTT.

The rearrangement uses TRBV5-1 and TRBJ1-2, with D maybe TRBD1 (5 bases). Germline CDR1 is SGHRS and CDR2 is YFSETQ. Trimming removed 1 base from V and 9 bases from J, with 16 bases in between. This CDR3 spans 14 amino acids. Written as DNA, the CDR3 is TGCGCCAGCAGCTTGAGCGACGGGGGAAGAAGCTACACCTTC. Its translation is CASSLSDGGRSYTF.

This clonotype was counted many times. The gene calls are TRBV7-2 and TRBJ2-3; TRBD2 aligns across 9 bases. Per germline, CDR1 SGHTA and CDR2 FQGNSA. Trimming at V came to 2 bases and at J to 2 bases, leaving 2 bases not matched to a gene. The CDR3 spans 15 residues. Here the CDR3 DNA reads TGTGCCAGCAGCTTAAGCGGGGGGAACACAGATACGCAGTATTTT. Encoded protein: CASSLSGGNTDTQYF.

This clonotype appeared a few times. The CDR3 bases are TGTGCCAGCAGCGGAGGGGTCACTGAAGCTTTCTTT. This codes for CASSGGVTEAFF. This rearrangement joins TRBV12-3 or TRBV12-4 to TRBJ1-1; TRBD1 is a possible D gene (5 bases). The V end was cut by 6 bases, the J end by 4 bases, with 9 bases between. This CDR3 has 12 residues.

There are a few counts of this clonotype. CDR3: CASSPWTGGTDTQYF. As DNA, the CDR3 is TGCGCCAGCAGCCCATGGACAGGGGGCACAGATACGCAGTATTTT. The chain links TRBV5-1 to TRBJ2-3; 9 positions match TRBD1. This CDR3 contains 15 residues. Trimming removed 4 bases from V and 1 base from J; junction bases left unmatched: 4. The V gene's germline CDR1 is SGHRS and CDR2 YFSETQ.

The chain uses TRBV5-1 and TRBJ2-2, with 7 bases matching TRBD1. The CDR3 sequence is 15 residues long. V trimming: 4 bases; J trimming: 3 bases; junction bases outside the gene matches: 6. Germline V gives CDR1 SGHRS, CDR2 YFSETQ. The CDR3 loop reads CASSGTQGYTGELFF. The CDR3 coding sequence is TGCGCCAGCAGCGGTACACAGGGGTACACCGGGGAGCTGTTTTTT. Supplemented by reference TRBV5-1 and TRBJ2-2, the full variable domain reads KAGVTQTPRYLIKTRGQQVTLSCSPISGHRSVSWYQQTPGQGLQFLFEYFSETQRNKGNFPGRFSGRQFSNSRSEMNVSTLELGDSALYLCASSGTQGYTGELFFGEGSRLTVL.

In this sample, this clonotype turned up a few times. The CDR3 loop is CASSYSGMWDSPLHF. Written as DNA, the CDR3 is TGTGCCAGCAGTTACTCGGGGATGTGGGATTCACCCCTCCACTTT. The chain employs TRBV6-5 and TRBJ1-6; D not certain. This CDR3 comprises 15 residues. Germline V CDR1 and CDR2: MNHEY, SVGAGI. The germline V and J ends were trimmed by 0 bases and 8 bases, with 11 bases remaining between them.

This clonotype was counted a few times. The rearrangement links TRBV18 to TRBJ2-1, with D hard to call. The CDR3 extends over 11 amino acids. The germline V gene has CDR1 KGHSH and CDR2 LQKENI. The V end lost 1 base, the J end lost 8 bases, and 3 bases lay between the germline ends. CDR3 amino acids: CASSPLHEQFF. The CDR3 DNA sequence: TGTGCCAGCTCACCACTCCATGAGCAGTTCTTC.

The CDR3 DNA follows: TGCGCCAGCAGCCAAGAGAAGGGTCAACTGTTTTTT. Translated: CASSQEKGQLFF. The V and J genes are TRBV4-3 and TRBJ1-4; D unclear. Germline V gene lookup returns CDR1 LGHNA and CDR2 YSLEER. This CDR3 is built from 12 residues. V was pared by 0 bases and J by 12 bases, with 8 bases between.

The chain employs TRBV20-1 and TRBJ2-7, with D perhaps given as TRBD1 or TRBD2 (6 bases each). The CDR3 is made up of 12 amino acids. Germline loops: CDR1 DFQATT, CDR2 SNEGSKA (reference sequence). Trimming shortened V by 4 bases and J by 3 bases, and 10 bases separated the two germline ends. CDR3 sequence (DNA): TGCAGTGCTACAAAGGGGGGCTACGAGCAGTACGTC. Protein sequence: CSATKGGYEQYV.

The chain uses TRBV21-1 and TRBJ2-7. TRBV21-1 is a listed pseudogene. This CDR3 has 13 amino acids. The CDR3 sequence is CASSGVGGYEQYV. DNA for the CDR3: TGTGCCAGCAGCGGGGTCGGCGGCTACGAGCAGTACGTC.

This clonotype was observed a handful of times. The rearrangement joins TRBV6-5 to TRBJ1-6; D uncertain. Per germline, CDR1 MNHEY and CDR2 SVGAGI. The V and J ends lost 6 bases and 0 bases respectively, with 12 bases between them. The CDR3 consists of 16 residues. DNA for the CDR3: TGTGCCAGCAGAAGAAACAAGAGCTCCTATAATTCACCCCTCCACTTT. Residues: CASRRNKSSYNSPLHF.

The CDR3 bases are TGTGCCAGCAGCTTATATAGCGGGGGCCCCCTGAATGAGCAGTTCTTC. Protein: CASSLYSGGPLNEQFF. The rearrangement joins TRBV11-2 to TRBJ2-1; 9 bases fit TRBD2. The CDR3 consists of 16 residues. Germline CDR1 reads SGHAT; CDR2 reads FQNNGV. The ends lost 2 bases at V and 7 bases at J; junction bases unmatched: 9.